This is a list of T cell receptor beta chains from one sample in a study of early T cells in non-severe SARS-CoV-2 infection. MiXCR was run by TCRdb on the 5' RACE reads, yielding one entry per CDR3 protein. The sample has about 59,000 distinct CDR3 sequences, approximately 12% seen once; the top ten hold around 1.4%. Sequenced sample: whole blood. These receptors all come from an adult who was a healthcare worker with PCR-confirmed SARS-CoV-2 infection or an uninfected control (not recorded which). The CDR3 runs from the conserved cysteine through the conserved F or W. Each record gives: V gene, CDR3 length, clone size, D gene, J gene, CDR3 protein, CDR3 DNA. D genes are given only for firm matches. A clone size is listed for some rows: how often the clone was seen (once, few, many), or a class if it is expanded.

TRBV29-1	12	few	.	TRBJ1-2	CSGNHPVYGYTF	TGCAGCGGAAATCACCCCGTTTATGGCTACACCTTC
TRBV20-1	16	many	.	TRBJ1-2	CSARDGTGWDNYGYTF	TGCAGTGCTAGAGATGGAACGGGCTGGGATAACTATGGCTACACCTTC
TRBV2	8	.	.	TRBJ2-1	CASTPTRF	TGTGCCAGCACCCCGACCCGATTC
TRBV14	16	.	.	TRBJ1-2	CASSQEFFTEGDGYTF	TGTGCCAGCAGCCAAGAATTTTTCACAGAAGGCGATGGCTACACCTTC
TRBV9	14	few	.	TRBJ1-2	CASSRTAANYGYTF	TGTGCCAGCAGTCGGACGGCCGCTAACTATGGCTACACCTTC
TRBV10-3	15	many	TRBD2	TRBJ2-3	CAIRTSGASTDTQYF	TGTGCCATCAGGACCAGCGGGGCTAGCACAGATACGCAGTATTTT
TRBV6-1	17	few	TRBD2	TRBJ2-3	CASSEVLAGGRSGTQYF	TGTGCCAGCAGTGAAGTTCTAGCGGGGGGACGGTCAGGTACGCAGTATTTT
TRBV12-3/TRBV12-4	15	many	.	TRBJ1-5	CASSSGRSLNQPQHF	TGTGCCAGCAGCTCCGGGAGATCCCTCAATCAGCCCCAGCATTTT
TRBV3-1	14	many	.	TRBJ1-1	CASSRAGPNTEAFF	TGTGCCAGCAGCCGTGCAGGGCCGAACACTGAAGCTTTCTTT
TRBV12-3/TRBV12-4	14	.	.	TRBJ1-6	CASLGARGNSPLHF	TGTGCCAGCCTCGGGGCGCGGGGTAATTCACCCCTCCACTTT
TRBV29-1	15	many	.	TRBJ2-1	CSVVDDGPLPWRQFF	TGCAGCGTTGTTGATGACGGGCCCCTCCCGTGGAGGCAGTTCTTC
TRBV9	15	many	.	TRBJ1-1	CASSVGPGTNTEAFF	TGTGCCAGCAGCGTAGGTCCGGGGACGAACACTGAAGCTTTCTTT
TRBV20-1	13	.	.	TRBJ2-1	CSATRSSYNEQFF	TGCAGTGCTACGAGAAGCTCCTACAATGAGCAGTTCTTC
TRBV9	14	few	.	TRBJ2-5	CASSVEWREETQYF	TGTGCCAGCAGCGTAGAATGGAGGGAAGAGACCCAGTACTTC
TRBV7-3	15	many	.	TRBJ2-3	CASSLTRGNTDTQYF	TGTGCCAGCAGCTTAACCAGAGGGAACACAGATACGCAGTATTTT
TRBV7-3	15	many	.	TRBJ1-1	CASSSEGSPGTEAFF	TGTGCCAGCAGCTCGGAGGGAAGCCCTGGCACTGAAGCTTTCTTT
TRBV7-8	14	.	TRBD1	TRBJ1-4	CASRRNRGDEKLFF	TGTGCCAGCAGACGAAACAGGGGGGATGAAAAACTGTTTTTT
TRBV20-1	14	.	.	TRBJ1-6	CSVPRRDGNSPLHF	TGCAGTGTCCCTAGGCGAGATGGCAATTCACCCCTCCACTTT
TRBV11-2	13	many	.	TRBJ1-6	CASSSNQNSPLHF	TGTGCCAGCAGCTCGAATCAGAATTCACCCCTCCACTTT
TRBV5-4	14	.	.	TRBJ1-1	CASSLGGLGTEAFF	TGTGCCAGCAGCTTGGGAGGCTTGGGGACTGAAGCTTTCTTT
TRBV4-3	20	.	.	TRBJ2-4	CASSQESIGGEWAGKNIQYF	TGCGCCAGCAGCCAAGAGAGCATAGGAGGGGAGTGGGCAGGCAAAAACATTCAGTACTTC
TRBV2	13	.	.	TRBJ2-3	CASRRTNTDTQYF	TGTGCCAGCAGGCGGACCAACACAGATACGCAGTATTTT
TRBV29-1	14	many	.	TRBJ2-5	CSARRDREREAQYF	TGCAGCGCCCGGAGGGACCGGGAAAGGGAGGCCCAGTACTTC
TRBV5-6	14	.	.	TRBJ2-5	CASSLLTTQETQYF	TGTGCCAGCAGCTTGCTCACTACCCAAGAGACCCAGTACTTC
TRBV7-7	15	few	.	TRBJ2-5	CASSRGRTGGETQYF	TGTGCTAGCAGCCGAGGACGGACCGGAGGAGAGACCCAGTACTTC
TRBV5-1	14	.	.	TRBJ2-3	CASTLTIPTDTQYF	TGCGCCAGCACCCTGACTATCCCCACAGATACGCAGTATTTT
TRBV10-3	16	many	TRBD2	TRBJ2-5	CAISGLAGGRGGTQYF	TGTGCCATCAGTGGACTAGCGGGGGGCCGAGGTGGGACCCAGTACTTC
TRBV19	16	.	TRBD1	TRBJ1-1	CASSIVTGPQGAEAFF	TGTGCCAGTAGTATAGTAACCGGGCCCCAGGGGGCTGAAGCTTTCTTT
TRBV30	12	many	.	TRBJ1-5	CAWSNGYQPQHF	TGTGCCTGGAGTAACGGGTATCAGCCCCAGCATTTT
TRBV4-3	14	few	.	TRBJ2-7	CASSQERGGYEQYF	TGCGCCAGCAGCCAAGAAAGAGGGGGCTACGAGCAGTACTTC
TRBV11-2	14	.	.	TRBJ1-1	CASSLGVGYTEAFF	TGTGCCAGCAGCTTAGGGGTCGGATACACTGAAGCTTTCTTT
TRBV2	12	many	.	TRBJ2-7	CAGALLPYEQYF	TGTGCCGGAGCGTTGCTTCCCTACGAGCAGTACTTC
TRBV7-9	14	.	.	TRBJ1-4	CASSTYSENEKLFF	TGTGCCAGCAGCACCTACAGCGAGAATGAAAAACTGTTTTTT
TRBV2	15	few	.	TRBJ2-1	CASSGAGGGYNEQFF	TGTGCCAGCAGTGGTGCTGGCGGAGGCTACAATGAGCAGTTCTTC
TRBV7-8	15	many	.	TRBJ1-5	CASSLSVGIGQPQHF	TGTGCCAGCAGCTTATCTGTGGGAATTGGTCAGCCCCAGCATTTT